The sample holds one count of the clone carrying this T cell receptor beta chain. The CDR3 loop spans 21 amino acids. Unmatched junction bases numbered 22, after V lost 2 bases and J lost 0 bases. The V gene's germline CDR1 is MNHEY and CDR2 SMNVEV (reference sequence). Method: immunoSEQ multiplex PCR; TCRdb's copy keeps in-frame clones and lacks some. The sample consists of 130,000 to 150,000 clones, more than 80% of them appearing once. The data belong to a study of blood T cell repertoires in COVID-19. The clonotype was recovered from a woman aged 60 to 75 with active COVID-19. This chain connects TRBV27 to TRBJ2-7; 7 positions match TRBD1. Sequencing input: peripheral blood. CDR3 sequence (DNA): TGTGCCAGCAGTTTACAAGGCCCTAGACAGGGCCAGGCTTTCTTCTCCTACGAGCAGTACTTC. As protein: CASSLQGPRQGQAFFSYEQYF.